Given below is one TCR beta chain in context. As yet, its antigen is unknown. V was shortened by 5 bases and J by 0 bases, with 11 bases between the two germline ends. CDR1 is KGHSH, CDR2 LQKENI, per germline. CDR3 size: 15 residues. This sample is drawn from a study of T cell responses to AZD1222 COVID-19 vaccine. Study as a whole: Pooled together were second doses at about 4 or about 12 weeks. General study points: Only after the peak T cell response were repertoires sampled. Clonal diversity was possibly underestimated, and white British individuals and females predominated among donors.

The protocol was immunoSEQ multiplex PCR, while the TCRdb copy is restricted to in-frame clones and leaves out a portion. Here the sample spans under 300,000 clones, 80% to 95% being singletons. The chain joins TRBV18 to TRBJ1-3, with D tentatively TRBD1 (6 bases). The sequence came from an adult in good health. The sample was peripheral blood, taken on day 0 of AZD1222 vaccination. CDR3 in amino acids: CASSSQGISGNTIYF. CDR3 DNA: TGTGCCAGCTCATCACAGGGCATCTCTGGAAACACCATATATTTT.